This T cell receptor beta chain was observed in a study of blood T cell repertoires in COVID-19. Study at large: COVID-19 samples, acute and convalescent, were from the United States, Italy and Spain.

A single count supports this clone. Trimming removed 0 bases from V and 3 bases from J, with 4 bases in between. The CDR3 extends over 12 amino acids. CDR1 and CDR2 (germline): SGHRS, YFSETQ. Libraries were prepared by immunoSEQ multiplex PCR; TCRdb keeps only in-frame clonotypes and omits some of them. The table lists 100,000 to 150,000 clones, roughly 80% of them singletons, with 16% in the top ten. Sequenced input: peripheral blood. The chain carries TRBV5-1 and TRBJ2-7; D gene unclear. The TCR sequence derives from a woman in her fifties or sixties with acute or convalescent COVID-19. The CDR3 spells CASSLGDYEQYF. As DNA, the CDR3 is TGCGCCAGCAGCTTGGGAGACTACGAGCAGTACTTC. The full variable domain, with the rest looked up from reference TRBV5-1 and TRBJ2-7, is KAGVTQTPRYLIKTRGQQVTLSCSPISGHRSVSWYQQTPGQGLQFLFEYFSETQRNKGNFPGRFSGRQFSNSRSEMNVSTLELGDSALYLCASSLGDYEQYFGPGTRLTVT.